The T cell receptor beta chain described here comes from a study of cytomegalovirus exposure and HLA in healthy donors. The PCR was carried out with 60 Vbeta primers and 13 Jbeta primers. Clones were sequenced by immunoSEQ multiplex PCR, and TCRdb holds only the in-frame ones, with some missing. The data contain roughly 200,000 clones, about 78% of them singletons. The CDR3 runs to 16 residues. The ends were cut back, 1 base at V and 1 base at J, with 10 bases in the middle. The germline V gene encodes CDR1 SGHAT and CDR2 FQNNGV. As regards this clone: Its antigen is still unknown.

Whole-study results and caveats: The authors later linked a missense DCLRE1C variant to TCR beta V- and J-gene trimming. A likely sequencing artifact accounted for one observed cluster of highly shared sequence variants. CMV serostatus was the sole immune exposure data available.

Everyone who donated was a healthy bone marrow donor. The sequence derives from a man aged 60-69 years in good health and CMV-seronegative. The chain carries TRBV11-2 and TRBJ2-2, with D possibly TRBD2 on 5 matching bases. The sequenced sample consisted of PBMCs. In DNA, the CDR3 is TGTGCCAGCAGCTTAGGGTCCGGGGTGAACACCGGGGAGCTGTTTTTT. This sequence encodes CASSLGSGVNTGELFF.